This TCR beta chain was identified during a study of shared clonotypes between healthy human individuals. Overall study results and limits: Genetic and exposure-history diversity was limited by the few donors.

Germline V lookup: CDR1 ENHRY, CDR2 SYGVKD. CDR3 length: 14 residues. Trimming removed 2 bases at V and 4 bases at J, with 10 bases between. About this clone: No antigen is known for it.

The method was immunoSEQ multiplex PCR; TCRdb's version includes in-frame clones alone and lacks a portion of them. The repertoire consists of approximately 700,000 clones, with 55% to 85% occurring once and the leading ten covering around 1.8%. This clonotype was obtained from a young woman in good health. The sample was memory CD4+ T cells sorted from blood. Subset specified: CD45RA-negative fraction. The chain is built from TRBV10-3 and TRBJ2-3, with D possibly matching TRBD2 (6 bases). The CDR3 sequence: CAISEREQADTQYF. The CDR3 region has the DNA TGTGCCATCAGTGAGCGGGAGCAGGCAGATACGCAGTATTTT.